What follows are 31 T cell receptor beta chains derived from one specimen sequenced in a study of T cell responses to AZD1222 COVID-19 vaccine. Assay: immunoSEQ multiplex PCR; the TCRdb copy retains only in-frame clones and omits some. Here the sample spans 150,000 to 200,000 clones, around 92% being singletons. The sequencing here drew on peripheral blood, taken on day 0 of AZD1222 vaccination. The receptors were gathered from an adult in good health.

V and J are TRBV18 and TRBJ1-2; D ambiguous. The CDR3 loop spans 14 amino acids. The germline V and J ends were trimmed by 8 bases and 1 base, with 14 bases remaining between them. Germline lookup yields CDR1 KGHSH and CDR2 LQKENI. Here the CDR3 DNA reads TGTGCCAGCACCGTTTGGACGGATAACTATGGCTACACCTTC. This encodes CASTVWTDNYGYTF.

The chain uses TRBV11-3 and TRBJ1-1; no firm D call. CDR3 size: 13 residues. Germline V gene sequence: CDR1 SGHNT, CDR2 YENEEA. V gave up 0 bases and J gave up 4 bases, with 6 bases separating them. This CDR3 is CASSLEPGTEAFF. Here the CDR3 DNA reads TGTGCCAGCAGCTTAGAACCGGGCACTGAAGCTTTCTTT. Together with reference TRBV11-3 and TRBJ1-1, the CDR3 gives the full variable domain: EAGVVQSPRYKIIEKKQPVAFWCNPISGHNTLYWYLQNLGQGPELLIRYENEEAVDDSQLPKDRFSAERLKGVDSTLKIQPAELGDSAVYLCASSLEPGTEAFFGQGTRLTVV.

V usage is TRBV9 and J usage is TRBJ1-2, with 9 bases lining up with TRBD1. J gave up 5 bases and V 3 bases, and 8 bases lay outside the gene matches. The CDR3 is 15 amino acids. Germline CDR1 reads SGDLS; CDR2 reads YYNGEE. Here the CDR3 reads CASSAGQGVYYGYTF. For the CDR3, the DNA is TGTGCCAGCAGCGCGGGACAGGGAGTGTATTATGGCTACACCTTC. Full variable domain (outside the CDR3, taken from reference TRBV9 and TRBJ1-2): DSGVTQTPKHLITATGQRVTLRCSPRSGDLSVYWYQQSLDQGLQFLIQYYNGEERAKGNILERFSAQQFPDLHSELNLSSLELGDSALYFCASSAGQGVYYGYTFGSGTRLTVV.

The rearrangement links TRBV7-9 to TRBJ1-2; D possibly corresponds to TRBD1 (5 bases). Trimming took 3 bases from V and 4 from J, leaving 15 bases between them. The length of the CDR3 is 15 residues. Germline V gene lookup returns CDR1 SEHNR and CDR2 FQNEAQ (reference sequence). CDR3 bases: TGTGCCAGCAGCTTGACCCAGGGCCGGTTCTATGGCTACACCTTC. Protein sequence: CASSLTQGRFYGYTF. The full variable domain, completed using reference TRBV7-9 and TRBJ1-2, is DTGVSQNPRHKITKRGQNVTFRCDPISEHNRLYWYRQTLGQGPEFLTYFQNEAQLEKSRLLSDRFSAERPKGSFSTLEIQRTEQGDSAMYLCASSLTQGRFYGYTFGSGTRLTVV.

This chain connects TRBV27 to TRBJ1-2; the D gene is possibly TRBD1 (6 bases). The CDR3 runs 13 residues. Germline CDR1 is MNHEY and CDR2 is SMNVEV (reference sequence). The V gene lost 2 bases and the J gene lost 6 bases, with 10 bases spanning the gap. The CDR3 spells CASSLRGADGYTF. DNA of the CDR3: TGTGCCAGCAGTTTACGGGGGGCAGATGGCTACACCTTC.

The rearrangement uses TRBV4-1 and TRBJ2-1; D is unclear. Trimming took 1 base from V and 10 from J, leaving 14 bases between them. Germline CDR1 is MGHRA and CDR2 is YSYEKL. The CDR3 consists of 14 residues. The CDR3 region has the DNA TGCGCCAGCAGCCAAGGGCCACTGGCTAGAGAGCAGTTCTTC. Protein sequence: CASSQGPLAREQFF.

The rearrangement links TRBV5-1 to TRBJ2-7, with TRBD1 as a possible D gene (6 bases). V was cut by 4 bases and J by 0 bases, with 14 bases left in between. The V gene's germline CDR1 is SGHRS and CDR2 YFSETQ. The CDR3 is 15 residues long. The CDR3 sequence: CASSPMTGRSYEQYF. CDR3 DNA sequence: TGCGCCAGCAGCCCAATGACAGGCCGCTCCTACGAGCAGTACTTC.

The gene calls are TRBV10-3 and TRBJ1-3; a weak D match, TRBD1 (6 bases). V dropped 4 bases and J dropped 4 bases, with 8 bases sitting between them. Germline V gene data show CDR1 as ENHRY and CDR2 as SYGVKD. CDR3 length: 13 amino acids. In nucleotides, the CDR3 is TGTGCCATCAGTGGAGGGGGGGGAAACACCATATATTTT. Its translation: CAISGGGGNTIYF.

DNA for the CDR3: TGCAGTGCTAGTTGGGAGATACGGGGGGCCCAAGAGACCCAGTACTTC. Translated: CSASWEIRGAQETQYF. The V gene is TRBV20-1, the J gene TRBJ2-5, with D possibly matching TRBD2 (7 bases). V lost 3 bases to trimming and J lost 1 base, with 18 bases between them. The CDR3 loop spans 16 amino acids. Germline-derived CDR1 and CDR2 are DFQATT and SNEGSKA (reference sequence).

The V and J genes are TRBV5-8 and TRBJ1-3; TRBD1 aligns across 9 bases. Germline lookup yields CDR1 SGHTS and CDR2 YDEGEE. Germline trimming cut 3 bases from V and 6 bases from J; bases unmatched to any gene: 16. The CDR3 is 18 residues long. DNA of the CDR3: TGTGCCAGCAGCTGTGGGACAGGGCCAAAACTCTGGAAAAACACCATATATTTT. Its protein product is CASSCGTGPKLWKNTIYF.

J is TRBJ1-3 and V is TRBV11-1, with D hard to call. CDR3 size: 15 residues. V was cut by 5 bases and J by 2 bases, with 13 bases left in between. The germline gives CDR1 SGHAT, CDR2 FQDESV (reference sequence). CDR3 sequence: CASSLPKGTGNTIYF. The CDR3 DNA sequence: TGTGCCAGCAGCCTTCCTAAGGGAACTGGAAACACCATATATTTT. The entire variable domain, with the rest obtained from reference TRBV11-1 and TRBJ1-3, is as follows: EAEVAQSPRYKITEKSQAVAFWCDPISGHATLYWYRQILGQGPELLVQFQDESVVDDSQLPKDRFSAERLKGVDSTLKIQPAELGDSAMYLCASSLPKGTGNTIYFGEGSWLTVV.

The CDR3: CASSPHNRDREAGNTIYF. The CDR3 nucleotides are TGTGCCAGCAGCCCGCACAACCGAGACAGGGAAGCTGGAAACACCATATATTTT. The chain uses TRBV7-9 and TRBJ1-3; 7 bases map to TRBD1. The V gene end was trimmed by 5 bases and the J gene end by 2 bases; junction bases not matched to a gene: 15. This CDR3 has 18 residues. The germline V gene has CDR1 SEHNR and CDR2 FQNEAQ (reference sequence).

The V call is TRBV12-2, the J call TRBJ2-7; the D call TRBD1 from the table was never checked on the DNA. TRBV12-2 has pseudogene status. CDR3 length: 19 residues. The DNA of the CDR3 is TGTGCAAGTCGCCGCGTAGAACGGACGAAAGGGGGCCACCACTACGAGCAGTACTTC. Translating it yields CASRRVERTKGGHHYEQYF.

V is TRBV20-1 and J is TRBJ1-5, with D maybe TRBD1 (6 bases). V dropped 3 bases and J dropped 2 bases, with 20 bases sitting between them. Germline V gene data show CDR1 as DFQATT and CDR2 as SNEGSKA (reference sequence). CDR3 length equals 17 residues. The CDR3 protein is CSASSGGPGSGNQPQHF. The CDR3 bases are TGCAGTGCTAGTAGTGGGGGCCCGGGTTCGGGCAATCAGCCCCAGCATTTT.

J is TRBJ2-5 and V is TRBV14, with TRBD2 as a possible D gene (5 bases). The CDR3 loop spans 14 amino acids. The germline V and J ends were trimmed by 4 bases and 1 base, with 10 bases remaining between them. Germline CDR1 is SGHDN and CDR2 is FVKESK. The DNA for the CDR3 is TGTGCCAGCAGCCCCCGGGGAGTCCAAGAGACCCAGTACTTC. Protein product: CASSPRGVQETQYF. Complete variable domain (other parts from reference TRBV14 and TRBJ2-5): EAGVTQFPSHSVIEKGQTVTLRCDPISGHDNLYWYRRVMGKEIKFLLHFVKESKQDESGMPNNRFLAERTGGTYSTLKVQPAELEDSGVYFCASSPRGVQETQYFGPGTRLLVL.

This clone was seen a few times. This chain joins TRBV29-1 and TRBJ1-1, with D maybe TRBD1 (6 bases). Germline CDR1 SQVTM, CDR2 ANQGSEA. The length of the CDR3 is 13 residues. V lost 4 bases and J 1 base, leaving 10 bases between the germline ends. The CDR3 sequence: CSVGEQGNTEAFF. CDR3 bases: TGCAGCGTTGGGGAACAGGGGAACACTGAAGCTTTCTTT.

This chain joins TRBV19 and TRBJ1-3; TRBD1 agrees at 9 bases. There are 16 residues in the CDR3. Germline V gives CDR1 LNHDA, CDR2 SQIVND (reference sequence). Germline trimming cut 5 bases from V and 4 bases from J; bases unmatched to any gene: 9. CDR3 region: CASSPAGTGYGNTIYF. CDR3 in DNA: TGTGCCAGTAGTCCTGCCGGGACAGGGTACGGAAACACCATATATTTT.

This chain uses TRBV3-1 (or the pseudogene TRBV3-2) with TRBJ2-1; 10 nucleotides match TRBD2. Looked up from germline, CDR1 is LGHDT and CDR2 is YNNKEL (reference sequence). There are 12 residues in the CDR3. V was clipped by 2 bases and J by 14 bases; unmatched bases: 3. The DNA of the CDR3 is TGTGCCAGCAGCCAACAAGCGGGAGGGGAGTTCTTC. Its translation: CASSQQAGGEFF.

The table lists this clone with a few counts. The chain combines TRBV11-1 with TRBJ1-2; D possibly corresponds to TRBD1 (5 bases). Trimming stripped 5 bases from V and 8 bases from J, with 12 bases between. Germline V CDR1 and CDR2: SGHAT, FQDESV (reference sequence). The CDR3 totals 12 residues. The CDR3 loop is CASSAGMWGYTF. The CDR3 DNA sequence: TGTGCCAGCAGCGCAGGGATGTGGGGCTACACCTTC.

The rearrangement links TRBV12-3 or TRBV12-4 to TRBJ2-1; no reliable D call. The CDR3 spans 12 residues. With 1 base removed from V and 5 bases from J, the gap between germline ends came to 3 bases. CDR3 nucleotides: TGTGCCAGCAGTTTAGGACACAATGAGCAGTTCTTC. It translates to CASSLGHNEQFF.

V and J are TRBV7-2 and TRBJ1-4; no reliable D call. V was pared by 7 bases and J by 0 bases, with 12 bases between. The CDR3 loop spans 15 amino acids. Germline V gives CDR1 SGHTA, CDR2 FQGNSA. CDR3 region: CASNLGGATNEKLFF. The CDR3 DNA reads TGTGCCAGCAACCTCGGCGGCGCAACTAATGAAAAACTGTTTTTT.

V gene TRBV19 combines with J gene TRBJ1-4; 7 bases map to TRBD1. Looked up from germline, CDR1 is LNHDA and CDR2 is SQIVND (reference sequence). This CDR3 has 17 amino acids. V was clipped by 4 bases and J by 3 bases; unmatched bases: 11. The CDR3 protein is CASSNPRQGGPNEKLFF. In DNA, the CDR3 is TGTGCCAGTAGTAACCCCCGACAGGGCGGACCTAATGAAAAACTGTTTTTT.

The rearrangement joins TRBV29-1 to TRBJ2-1, with 11 bases aligning to TRBD2. V shed 6 bases and J 6 bases; nucleotides not matched to a gene: 7. The germline gives CDR1 SQVTM, CDR2 ANQGSEA. This CDR3 region has 14 residues. Here the CDR3 DNA reads TGCAGCGTGCTACTAGCGGGAGTTCTCAATGAGCAGTTCTTC. The encoded protein is CSVLLAGVLNEQFF.

The V and J genes are TRBV30 and TRBJ1-1; D is unresolved. Trimming stripped 7 bases from V and 0 bases from J, with 6 bases between. In germline, CDR1 is GTSNPN, CDR2 SVGIG (reference sequence). There are 11 residues in the CDR3. CDR3 loop: CAYNLNTEAFF. In nucleotides, the CDR3 is TGTGCCTACAACTTGAACACTGAAGCTTTCTTT.

The J gene is TRBJ2-1, the V gene TRBV7-9; no clear D. The V end lost 8 bases, the J end lost 4 bases, and 6 bases lay between the germline ends. This CDR3 spans 11 amino acids. Looked up from germline, CDR1 is SEHNR and CDR2 is FQNEAQ (reference sequence). The DNA for the CDR3 is TGTGCCAGCCGCCGTTACAATGAGCAGTTCTTC. Protein sequence: CASRRYNEQFF. Full variable domain (missing parts from reference TRBV7-9 and TRBJ2-1): DTGVSQNPRHKITKRGQNVTFRCDPISEHNRLYWYRQTLGQGPEFLTYFQNEAQLEKSRLLSDRFSAERPKGSFSTLEIQRTEQGDSAMYLCASRRYNEQFFGPGTRLTVL.

V is TRBV29-1 and J is TRBJ1-1, with 9 bases identical to TRBD1. The V gene's germline CDR1 is SQVTM and CDR2 ANQGSEA. The V and J ends lost 5 bases and 11 bases, in that order; junction bases with no gene match: 3. CDR3 length equals 10 residues. The CDR3 nucleotides read TGCAGCGTTCTCGGGACAGGGGCTTTCTTT. Translating it yields CSVLGTGAFF.

The chain combines TRBV27 with TRBJ2-7, with D unclear. The CDR3 runs to 13 residues. Trimming took 4 bases from V and 6 from J, leaving 13 bases between them. CDR1 and CDR2 (germline): MNHEY, SMNVEV (reference sequence). CDR3: CASSWTPYSEQYF. The CDR3 region has the DNA TGTGCCAGCAGTTGGACCCCCTACTCCGAGCAGTACTTC.

This clone was detected once. This chain links TRBV3-1 (or the pseudogene TRBV3-2) with TRBJ2-3; 8 bases align to TRBD1. CDR1 is LGHDT, CDR2 YNNKEL, per germline (reference sequence). The CDR3 runs 15 residues. Trimming cost V 4 bases and J 4 bases; bases outside gene matches: 7. This CDR3 reads CASSLLRTGPDTQYF. CDR3 sequence (DNA): TGTGCCAGCAGCCTCTTACGGACAGGGCCAGATACGCAGTATTTT.

The rearrangement links TRBV5-1 to TRBJ1-2; D is undetermined. CDR1 is SGHRS, CDR2 YFSETQ, per germline. V was clipped by 1 base and J by 0 bases, with 7 bases between them. The CDR3 consists of 14 residues. The CDR3 protein is CASSLSTANYGYTF. CDR3 coding DNA: TGCGCCAGCAGCTTGAGTACAGCTAACTATGGCTACACCTTC.

This chain uses TRBV19 with TRBJ2-7; 7 positions agree with TRBD2. Germline V gene lookup returns CDR1 LNHDA and CDR2 SQIVND (reference sequence). Trimming cost V 4 bases and J 7 bases; bases outside gene matches: 10. This CDR3 has 14 amino acids. Here the CDR3 DNA reads TGTGCCAGTAGTACGGCGGCGGGAGTGGGGGAGCAGTACTTC. Its translation is CASSTAAGVGEQYF.

This clone occurred a few times. The chain joins TRBV6-1 to TRBJ2-7; D ambiguous. The germline V gene encodes CDR1 MNHNS and CDR2 SASEGT. Trimming removed 4 bases at V and 6 bases at J, with 22 bases between. The CDR3 covers 16 residues. In DNA form, the CDR3 reads TGTGCCAGCAGTGCTAAGGCCACCCAGACGGCCTTCGAGCAGTACTTC. Encoded protein: CASSAKATQTAFEQYF.